One sample yielded the 22 T cell receptor beta chains listed below, sequenced in a study of T cells after posttransplantation cyclophosphamide. TCRdb's table, derived via immunoSEQ multiplex PCR, lists solely in-frame clones and lacks some. The sample has roughly 9,000 clones; about 83% are singletons. Cyclophosphamide on days +3 and +4 followed busulfan-fludarabine conditioning and a marrow graft. Here the sequenced sample was PBMCs, taken after allogeneic stem cell transplant with posttransplant cyclophosphamide. The receptors shown here come from a female patient in her 40s who received an allogeneic stem cell transplant from an unrelated donor, was CMV-positive, and had no GVHD. Some T cells may be supplied by the graft donor.

This rearrangement joins TRBV10-3 to TRBJ2-1, with a tentative D call TRBD1 (6 bases). The germline V gene has CDR1 ENHRY and CDR2 SYGVKD. The CDR3 covers 12 residues. Deletions cut 8 bases from V and 8 bases from J, with 13 bases between. CDR3 sequence: CAILARGDEQFF. The CDR3 bases are TGTGCCATCTTGGCCAGGGGAGATGAGCAGTTCTTC.

V usage is TRBV7-2 and J usage is TRBJ2-4; D may be TRBD1 (5 bases). The CDR3 runs to 15 residues. V lost 5 bases, J lost 0 bases, and 11 bases lay in between. Germline assignment: CDR1 SGHTA and CDR2 FQGNSA. The CDR3 DNA reads as TGTGCCAGCAGCCCCCCAGGGTTAGCCAAAAACATTCAGTACTTC. It encodes CASSPPGLAKNIQYF.

With respect to this clone: The sample holds other DNA sequences that translate to the same CDR3. The chain employs TRBV2 and TRBJ1-5; the D gene is possibly TRBD1 (6 bases). CDR3 length: 15 amino acids. V lost 4 bases and J 2 bases, leaving 12 bases between the germline ends. CDR1 is SNHLY and CDR2 is FYNNEI in the germline V gene. CDR3: CASSAEQGGNQPQHF. For the CDR3, the DNA is TGTGCCAGCAGTGCGGAACAGGGAGGCAATCAGCCCCAGCATTTT.

V is TRBV18 and J is TRBJ1-3, with no clear D. This CDR3 is built from 16 residues. Trimming stripped 0 bases from V and 4 bases from J, with 13 bases between. Germline CDR1 is KGHSH and CDR2 is LQKENI. The CDR3 reads CASSPPGPASGNTIYF. CDR3 sequence (DNA): TGTGCCAGCTCACCACCTGGTCCCGCGTCCGGAAACACCATATATTTT.

Regarding this clone: Compared with germline, one end of the junction differs, possibly owing to a read error. The rearrangement links TRBV4-1 to TRBJ1-4, with D possibly TRBD1 on 6 matching bases. Germline CDR1 MGHRA, CDR2 YSYEKL. The CDR3 extends over 16 amino acids. CDR3 in DNA: TGCGCCAGCGGCCAGCGGACAGTTACAACTAATGAAAAACTGTTTTTT. Protein product: CASGQRTVTTNEKLFF.

V is TRBV5-1 and J is TRBJ2-1; no definite D call. The V gene's germline CDR1 is SGHRS and CDR2 YFSETQ. The CDR3 runs to 13 residues. The germline V and J ends were trimmed by 0 bases and 4 bases, with 5 bases remaining between them. Written as DNA, the CDR3 is TGCGCCAGCAGCTTGGGAGCTTACAATGAGCAGTTCTTC. It yields the protein CASSLGAYNEQFF.

The chain joins TRBV27 to TRBJ2-1; no reliable D call. The CDR3 runs 12 residues. Germline assignment: CDR1 MNHEY and CDR2 SMNVEV (reference sequence). Trimming took 5 bases from V and 4 from J, leaving 6 bases between them. CDR3 in amino acids: CASSPNYNEQFF. The CDR3 coding sequence is TGTGCCAGCAGTCCAAATTACAATGAGCAGTTCTTC.

The V call is TRBV28, the J call TRBJ1-3; tentatively, D is TRBD1 (5 bases). Germline V gene lookup returns CDR1 MDHEN and CDR2 SYDVKM. The CDR3 extends over 15 amino acids. The ends were cut back, 10 bases at V and 0 bases at J, with 16 bases in the middle. This CDR3 is CATAPIRASGNTIYF. The CDR3, as DNA: TGTGCCACCGCACCGATCAGGGCCTCTGGAAACACCATATATTTT.

This chain joins TRBV19 and TRBJ1-2; D is undetermined. The V gene's germline CDR1 is LNHDA and CDR2 SQIVND (reference sequence). This CDR3 region has 12 residues. The V gene lost 4 bases and the J gene lost 7 bases, with 10 bases spanning the gap. The CDR3 region is CASSNEVFGYTF. CDR3 DNA sequence: TGTGCCAGTAGTAATGAGGTCTTTGGCTACACCTTC.

This clone is labeled medium-sized (0.01 to 0.1%). The chain couples TRBV2 to TRBJ2-2, with TRBD1 matching over 10 bases. This CDR3 comprises 17 residues. In germline, CDR1 is SNHLY, CDR2 FYNNEI. J was trimmed by 2 bases and V by 9 bases; bases with no gene match: 12. This chain's CDR3 is CASKWQRTGGNTGELFF. CDR3 in DNA: TGTGCCAGTAAGTGGCAAAGGACAGGGGGAAACACCGGGGAGCTGTTTTTT.

This clone was found a few times. The chain couples TRBV7-8 to TRBJ1-3, with D hard to call. V was clipped by 3 bases and J by 0 bases, with 9 bases between them. CDR3 length: 15 residues. Germline V lookup: CDR1 SGHVS, CDR2 FQNEAQ. This CDR3 is CASSLVVSSGNTIYF. CDR3 nucleotide sequence: TGTGCCAGCAGCTTGGTTGTGAGCTCTGGAAACACCATATATTTT.

The genes are TRBV27 and TRBJ2-5; the match to TRBD2 covers 7 bases. V shed 9 bases and J 5 bases; nucleotides not matched to a gene: 6. The CDR3 runs to 12 residues. In germline, CDR1 is MNHEY, CDR2 SMNVEV (reference sequence). CDR3 nucleotides: TGTGCCAGTAGTCAGGGAGGGGAGACCCAGTACTTC. Translated, it gives CASSQGGETQYF.

The V and J genes are TRBV5-5 and TRBJ2-2; 8 nucleotides agree with TRBD2. Trimming at V came to 0 bases and at J to 6 bases, leaving 1 base not matched to a gene. This CDR3 contains 14 residues. Germline assignment: CDR1 SGHKS and CDR2 YYEKEE (reference sequence). The CDR3 is CASSLAGGPGELFF. CDR3 DNA sequence: TGTGCCAGCAGCTTGGCGGGGGGGCCCGGGGAGCTGTTTTTT.

This sequence joins TRBV6-5 and TRBJ1-3; D is unclear. CDR1 and CDR2 (germline): MNHEY, SVGAGI. Trimming left V 4 bases short and J 0 bases short, with 10 bases between. This CDR3 comprises 15 residues. The CDR3 DNA is TGTGCCAGCAGTTTATATCGCAGCTCTGGAAACACCATATATTTT. Protein: CASSLYRSSGNTIYF.

The chain is built from TRBV6-5 and TRBJ2-4, with D tentatively TRBD2 (7 bases). Trimming shortened V by 6 bases and J by 1 base, and 13 bases separated the two germline ends. CDR1 MNHEY and CDR2 SVGAGI come from the germline V gene. The length of the CDR3 is 15 residues. The CDR3 reads CASSRGAEAKNIQYF. DNA for the CDR3: TGTGCCAGCAGCCGGGGGGCGGAGGCCAAAAACATTCAGTACTTC.

The chain combines TRBV19 with TRBJ2-6; 8 nucleotides match TRBD1. J lost 0 bases, V lost 5 bases, and 6 bases had no gene match. The CDR3 extends over 17 amino acids. Germline V CDR1 and CDR2: LNHDA, SQIVND (reference sequence). The CDR3 DNA sequence: TGTGCCAGTAGTGGGAGGACAGGGAGCTCTGGGGCCAACGTCCTGACTTTC. Amino acids: CASSGRTGSSGANVLTF.

The rearrangement links TRBV9 to TRBJ2-7; maybe TRBD2 (5 bases). V lost 0 bases to trimming and J lost 2 bases, with 12 bases between them. This CDR3 has 15 residues. Germline V lookup: CDR1 SGDLS, CDR2 YYNGEE. CDR3 in amino acids: CASSVAGTPPYEQYF. Written as DNA, the CDR3 is TGTGCCAGCAGCGTAGCGGGAACTCCACCCTACGAGCAGTACTTC.

This chain connects TRBV19 to TRBJ1-5; 7 bases fit TRBD1. CDR3 size: 15 residues. Trimming removed 3 bases from V and 3 bases from J; junction bases left unmatched: 5. The V gene's germline CDR1 is LNHDA and CDR2 SQIVND (reference sequence). In DNA form, the CDR3 reads TGTGCCAGTAGTATTGTTACAGGGGACAATCAGCCCCAGCATTTT. Its translation is CASSIVTGDNQPQHF.

The gene calls are TRBV9 and TRBJ1-1; D is uncertain. CDR3 length: 12 residues. In germline, CDR1 is SGDLS, CDR2 YYNGEE. Trimming shortened V by 4 bases and J by 4 bases, and 8 bases separated the two germline ends. CDR3 residues: CASSPVSTEAFF. The CDR3 DNA reads TGTGCCAGCAGCCCCGTTAGCACTGAAGCTTTCTTT.

The V call is TRBV4-1, the J call TRBJ1-2; tentative D call: TRBD1 (6 bases). The V end was cut by 5 bases, the J end by 4 bases, with 17 bases between. Germline V gene data show CDR1 as MGHRA and CDR2 as YSYEKL. This CDR3 comprises 15 residues. CDR3 amino acids: CASSVRLGGPYGYTF. DNA of the CDR3: TGCGCCAGCAGCGTTCGACTGGGGGGGCCCTATGGCTACACCTTC.

The rearrangement joins TRBV21-1 to TRBJ1-1; the table's D call, TRBD1, was not checked against the DNA. TRBV21-1 is assigned pseudogene status. This CDR3 has 15 amino acids. CDR3 in DNA: TGTGCCAGCAGCAGAGCGGACAGTGAGGTCCCTGAAGCTTTCTTT. This encodes CASSRADSEVPEAFF.

This clone was seen once. V gene TRBV6-5 combines with J gene TRBJ2-7; 10 positions agree with TRBD2. V shed 6 bases, J shed 7 bases, and the junction held 12 bases outside the gene matches. The CDR3 sequence is 15 residues long. CDR1 and CDR2 from the germline V gene are MNHEY and SVGAGI. CDR3 sequence: CASRRRLAGVREQYF. The CDR3 region has the DNA TGTGCCAGCAGGCGAAGGCTAGCGGGGGTGAGGGAGCAGTACTTC.